This T cell receptor (beta chain) was documented in a study of T cell changes during pregnancy in multiple sclerosis. Profiled with immunoSEQ multiplex PCR; TCRdb holds only in-frame clones, not every one. The sample shows fewer than 65,000 clones, roughly 93% of them seen only once. The CDR3 has 16 residues. Trimming pared 8 bases from V and 0 bases from J, leaving 18 bases between. Germline CDR1 is LNHNV and CDR2 is YYDKDF (reference sequence). This clone was seen a single time. The TCR was taken from a female donor with multiple sclerosis, enrolled in a pregnancy study. The chain joins TRBV15 to TRBJ2-3; D unresolved. The input for sequencing was peripheral blood, taken in the second trimester of pregnancy. CDR3: CATAGTPQISTDTQYF. For the CDR3, the DNA is TGTGCCACCGCAGGCACGCCCCAAATTAGCACAGATACGCAGTATTTT.